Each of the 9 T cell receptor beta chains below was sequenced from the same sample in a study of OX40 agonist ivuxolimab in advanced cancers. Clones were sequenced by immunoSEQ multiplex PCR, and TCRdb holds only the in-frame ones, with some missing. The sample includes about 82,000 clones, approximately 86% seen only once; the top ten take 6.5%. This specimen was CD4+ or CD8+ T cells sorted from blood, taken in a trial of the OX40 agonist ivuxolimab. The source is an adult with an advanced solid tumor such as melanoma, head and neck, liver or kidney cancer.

CDR3 region: CAISEMAPDTQYF. Written as DNA, the CDR3 is TGTGCCATCAGTGAGATGGCCCCAGATACGCAGTATTTT. This chain joins TRBV10-3 and TRBJ2-3; no reliable D call. Trimming took off 2 bases at V and 4 bases at J, with 7 bases between the two ends. CDR3 length: 13 amino acids. The V gene's germline CDR1 is ENHRY and CDR2 SYGVKD.

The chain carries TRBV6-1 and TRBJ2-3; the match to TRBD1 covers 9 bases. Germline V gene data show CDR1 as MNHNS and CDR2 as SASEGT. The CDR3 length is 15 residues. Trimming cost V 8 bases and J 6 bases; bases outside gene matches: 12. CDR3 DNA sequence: TGTGCCAGCTCCCGGGACAGGGCTGCCGGGGATACGCAGTATTTT. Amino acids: CASSRDRAAGDTQYF.

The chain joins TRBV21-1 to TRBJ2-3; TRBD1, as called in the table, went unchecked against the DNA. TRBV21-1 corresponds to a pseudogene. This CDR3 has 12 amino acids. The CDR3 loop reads CASNLTGGYKYF. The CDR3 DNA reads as TGTGCCAGCAACCTGACAGGCGGGTACAAGTATTTT.

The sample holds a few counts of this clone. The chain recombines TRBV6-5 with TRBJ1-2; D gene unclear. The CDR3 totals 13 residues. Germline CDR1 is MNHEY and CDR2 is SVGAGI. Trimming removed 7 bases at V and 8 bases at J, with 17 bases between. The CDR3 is CASTPGYRGGYTF. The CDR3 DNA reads TGTGCCAGCACCCCGGGCTATCGGGGAGGCTACACCTTC.

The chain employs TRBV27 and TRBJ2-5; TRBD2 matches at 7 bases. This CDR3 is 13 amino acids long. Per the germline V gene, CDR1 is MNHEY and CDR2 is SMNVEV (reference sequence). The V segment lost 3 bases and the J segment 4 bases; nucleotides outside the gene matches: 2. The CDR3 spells CASSFGGGETQYF. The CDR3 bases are TGTGCCAGCAGTTTTGGGGGGGGAGAGACCCAGTACTTC.

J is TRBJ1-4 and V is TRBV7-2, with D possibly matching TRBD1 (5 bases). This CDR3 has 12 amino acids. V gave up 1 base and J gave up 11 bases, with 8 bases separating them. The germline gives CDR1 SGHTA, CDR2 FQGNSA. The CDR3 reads CASSLDYRKLFF. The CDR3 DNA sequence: TGTGCCAGCAGCTTAGATTACAGGAAACTGTTTTTT.

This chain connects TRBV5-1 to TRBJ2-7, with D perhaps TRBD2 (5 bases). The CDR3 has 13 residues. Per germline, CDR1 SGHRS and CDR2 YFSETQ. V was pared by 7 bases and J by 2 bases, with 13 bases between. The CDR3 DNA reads TGCGCCAGCTCGGCGGGCAGTACCTACGAGCAGTACTTC. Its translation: CASSAGSTYEQYF.

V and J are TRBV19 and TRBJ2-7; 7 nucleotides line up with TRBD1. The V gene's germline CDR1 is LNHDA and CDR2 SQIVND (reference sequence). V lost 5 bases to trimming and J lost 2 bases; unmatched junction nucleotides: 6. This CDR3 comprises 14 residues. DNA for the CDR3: TGTGCCAGTAGTTTCACGACAGGGACCTACGAGCAGTACTTC. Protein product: CASSFTTGTYEQYF.

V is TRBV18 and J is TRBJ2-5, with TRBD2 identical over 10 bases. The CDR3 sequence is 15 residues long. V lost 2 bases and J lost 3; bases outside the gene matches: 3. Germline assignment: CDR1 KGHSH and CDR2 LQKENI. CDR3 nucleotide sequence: TGTGCCAGCTCACCAGGGACTAGCGCCAAAGAGACCCAGTACTTC. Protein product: CASSPGTSAKETQYF.